The 5 T cell receptor beta chains below come from one sample, sequenced in a study of T-cell reconstitution after alpha-beta-depleted transplantation in children. Unique molecular identifiers featured in how the TCRbeta library was prepared. MiXCR, run by TCRdb on the PCR reads, gives a single entry per CDR3 protein. The data show approximately 520,000 distinct CDR3 sequences, more than 9.5% seen once. The specimen was PBMCs, mostly from graft donor cells, collected 180 days after TCRalphabeta/CD19-depleted stem cell transplant. The source is a female patient between 2 and 15 years old who had a stem cell transplant for aplastic anemia, so the T cells may come from the graft donor.

This clonotype was found a few times. The J gene is TRBJ2-4, the V gene TRBV14, with 8 nucleotides matching TRBD1. CDR3 length: 16 residues. Germline assignment: CDR1 SGHDN and CDR2 FVKESK. Germline trimming cut 4 bases from V and 0 bases from J; bases unmatched to any gene: 5. The CDR3 is CASSPRQGLAKNIQYF. Here the CDR3 DNA reads TGTGCCAGCAGCCCGAGACAGGGGCTAGCCAAAAACATTCAGTACTTC.

The table lists this clonotype with a few counts. The chain has TRBV7-2 and TRBJ2-2; D gene uncertain. Germline lookup yields CDR1 SGHTA and CDR2 FQGNSA. The length of the CDR3 is 15 residues. Trimming shortened V by 2 bases and J by 0 bases, and 7 bases separated the two germline ends. Written as DNA, the CDR3 is TGTGCCAGCAGCTTACGGAACTCGAACACCGGGGAGCTGTTTTTT. It codes for CASSLRNSNTGELFF. The variable domain in full, with the rest retrieved from reference TRBV7-2 and TRBJ2-2, is GAGVSQSPSNKVTEKGKDVELRCDPISGHTALYWYRQSLGQGLEFLIYFQGNSAPDKSGLPSDRFSAERTGGSVSTLTIQRTQQEDSAVYLCASSLRNSNTGELFFGEGSRLTVL.

The CDR3 loop reads CASSKTEREGSYNEQFF. CDR3 coding DNA: TGTGCCAGCAGCAAAACTGAGCGCGAGGGGTCCTACAATGAGCAGTTCTTC. V usage is TRBV21-1 and J usage is TRBJ2-1; the table names TRBD2, a call not compared with the DNA. TRBV21-1 is assigned pseudogene status. The CDR3 length is 17 residues.

This chain connects TRBV12-3 or TRBV12-4 to TRBJ2-1, with TRBD2 identical over 7 bases. J gave up 5 bases and V 2 bases, and 3 bases lay outside the gene matches. CDR3 size: 14 residues. Here the CDR3 DNA reads TGTGCCAGCAGTTTACGAGGGAGGGACAATGAGCAGTTCTTC. Translation: CASSLRGRDNEQFF.

This clonotype has more than one count but fewer than ten. The rearrangement joins TRBV20-1 to TRBJ2-7; no reliable D call. Germline CDR1 reads DFQATT; CDR2 reads SNEGSKA (reference sequence). Between the trimmed V and J ends, which lost 5 bases and 3 bases, there was a span of 17 bases. This CDR3 is built from 14 residues. DNA for the CDR3: TGCAGTGCTCCAATCTTCGGGCTCGGCTACGAGCAGTACTTC. It is translated as CSAPIFGLGYEQYF.